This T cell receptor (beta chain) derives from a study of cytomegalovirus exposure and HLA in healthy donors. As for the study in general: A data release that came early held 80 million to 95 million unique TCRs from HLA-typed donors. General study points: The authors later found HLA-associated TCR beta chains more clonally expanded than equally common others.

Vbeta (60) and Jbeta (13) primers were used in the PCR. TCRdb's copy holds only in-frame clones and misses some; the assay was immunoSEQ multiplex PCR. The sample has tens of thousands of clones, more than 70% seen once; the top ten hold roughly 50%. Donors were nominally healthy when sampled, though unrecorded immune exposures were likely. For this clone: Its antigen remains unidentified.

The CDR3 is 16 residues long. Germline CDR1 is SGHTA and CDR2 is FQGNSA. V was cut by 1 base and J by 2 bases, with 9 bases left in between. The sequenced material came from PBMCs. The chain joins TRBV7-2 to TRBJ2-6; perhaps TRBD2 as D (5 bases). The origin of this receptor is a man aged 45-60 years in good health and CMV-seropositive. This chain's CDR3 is CASSLDGETGANVLTF. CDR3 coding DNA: TGTGCCAGCAGCTTAGACGGGGAGACTGGGGCCAACGTCCTGACTTTC.